This T cell receptor beta chain derives from a study of blood T cell repertoires in COVID-19. The CDR3 length is 13 residues. V was shortened by 3 bases and J by 8 bases, with 10 bases between the two germline ends. Assay: immunoSEQ multiplex PCR; the TCRdb copy retains only in-frame clones and omits some. The data show tens of thousands of clones, 85% to 90% seen once. The chain uses TRBV12-3 or TRBV12-4 and TRBJ1-4, with D unclear. Sequenced: peripheral blood. This TCR came from a woman older than 75 in a cohort sampled during active or convalescent COVID-19. CDR3 nucleotides: TGTGCCAGCAGTTTTTTCTCCGGGGAAAAACTGTTTTTT. Translated: CASSFFSGEKLFF.